This T cell receptor beta chain is drawn from a study of blood T cells in healthy people across ages. Findings and caveats of the study: No conclusive comparison of naive versus antigen-experienced cells was possible with unsorted PBMCs. Diversity figures derived from one million T cells were judged to underestimate the true value. The CMV status of each donor remained undetermined, and this could have confounded shifts in expanded clonotypes.

Donors ranged from about 6 to 95 years old and were healthy Caucasians in Russia. With a J-beta primer mix and a sample-barcoded 5' primer, a second PCR ran about 7 to 12 cycles. MiXCR, applied by TCRdb to the 5' RACE reads, yields one record per CDR3 protein. The profile covers 700,000 to 900,000 distinct CDR3 sequences, with 53% appearing a single time and around 40% taken by the ten largest. CDR1 and CDR2 from the germline V gene are KGHDR and SFDVKD. CDR3 size: 17 residues. Germline trimming cut 5 bases from V and 3 bases from J; bases unmatched to any gene: 9. This clonotype was observed a single time. As yet, its antigen is unknown.

The specimen was blood. This TCR derives from a man at least 80 years old in good health. V and J are TRBV24-1 and TRBJ2-3; 11 nucleotides line up with TRBD1. CDR3 sequence: CATSASGTGGRTDTQYF. CDR3 coding DNA: TGTGCCACCAGTGCCTCCGGGACAGGGGGAAGAACAGATACGCAGTATTTT.